Shown below are 30 T cell receptor beta chains from a single sample sequenced in a study of T cell repertoires in cytomegalovirus infection (dated by TCRdb to about 2019). Sequencing was carried out with an Illumina HiSeq 1500. TCRdb handled the public reads itself, with Q25 trimming in fastp and clone calling in MiXCR, and kept productive beta chains. All rows with the same CDR3 protein become a single entry with the most common DNA and genes. The sample profile shows 350,000 to 450,000 distinct CDR3 sequences; 15% to 20% of them were found once. Clones ranked in the top ten supply approximately 8% of the sample. The sequenced sample was PBMCs. These receptors originate from a human donor in good health (CMV status not recorded). Some clones in this sample may be carry-over from other donors' samples.

In its sample, this clonotype was seen a few times. This chain uses TRBV14 with TRBJ1-2, with a tentative D call TRBD1 (6 bases). From germline, CDR1 is SGHDN and CDR2 FVKESK. The CDR3 length is 13 residues. Trimming removed 1 base at V and 4 bases at J, with 7 bases between. CDR3 nucleotide sequence: TGTGCCAGCAGCCAAGCAGGGGTCTATGGCTACACCTTC. Protein product: CASSQAGVYGYTF.

This clonotype was seen repeatedly, ten times or more. The V gene is TRBV7-9, the J gene TRBJ1-6; the D gene is possibly TRBD1 (5 bases). Germline CDR1 reads SEHNR; CDR2 reads FQNEAQ (reference sequence). V lost 5 bases and J lost 7, with 12 bases in between. This CDR3 is built from 14 residues. In nucleotides, the CDR3 is TGTGCCAGCAGCGCAGACAGCCAGAATTCACCCCTCCACTTT. Protein product: CASSADSQNSPLHF.

This sequence joins TRBV29-1 and TRBJ1-1; maybe TRBD1 (5 bases). This CDR3 contains 13 residues. Germline V lookup: CDR1 SQVTM, CDR2 ANQGSEA. Trimming cost V 5 bases and J 7 bases, with 17 bases left between them. The DNA for the CDR3 is TGCAGCGTTCGATCCGGGACCCTTTATGAAGCTTTCTTT. It yields the protein CSVRSGTLYEAFF.

This chain connects TRBV18 to TRBJ1-2; 7 nucleotides align to TRBD1. Trimming took 6 bases from V and 7 from J; bases not matched to a gene: 8. Looked up from germline, CDR1 is KGHSH and CDR2 is LQKENI. CDR3 size: 13 residues. The CDR3 is CASSGDRASGYTF. The CDR3, as DNA: TGTGCCAGCTCCGGCGACAGGGCTTCTGGCTACACCTTC.

This clonotype was picked up many times. The chain recombines TRBV7-2 with TRBJ2-3; 7 bases are shared with TRBD2. Germline lookup yields CDR1 SGHTA and CDR2 FQGNSA. This CDR3 has 17 residues. Unmatched junction bases numbered 9, after V lost 2 bases and J lost 1 base. CDR3 nucleotides: TGTGCCAGCAGCTTAAACCCCGGTGCGGGGGGCACAGATACGCAGTATTTT. Protein: CASSLNPGAGGTDTQYF.

As for this clonotype: One base away lies a much larger clone, so this may be a sequencing read error. The rearrangement links TRBV7-4 to TRBJ1-2; D perhaps matches TRBD1 (6 bases). The germline V gene has CDR1 SGHVT and CDR2 SQSDAQ. Trimming pared 2 bases from V and 4 bases from J, leaving 8 bases between. CDR3 size: 13 residues. This chain's CDR3 is CASSLNRVYGYTF. CDR3 coding DNA: TGTGCCAGCAGCTTAAACAGGGTCTATGGCTACACCTTC.

Ten or more counts support this clonotype. The rearrangement joins TRBV7-6 to TRBJ1-2; D call uncertain. V was clipped by 1 base and J by 0 bases, with 12 bases between them. This CDR3 is built from 16 residues. The germline CDR1 and CDR2 sequences are SGHVS and FNYEAQ. In nucleotides, the CDR3 is TGTGCCAGCAGCTTAGATCCAAGGGCCTCTAACTATGGCTACACCTTC. As protein: CASSLDPRASNYGYTF.

Only one count was recorded for this clonotype. The V gene is TRBV14, the J gene TRBJ1-6; D is unclear. This CDR3 spans 13 amino acids. The germline V and J ends were trimmed by 0 bases and 10 bases, with 7 bases remaining between them. The V gene's germline CDR1 is SGHDN and CDR2 FVKESK. CDR3: CASSQEFQSPLHF. The CDR3 DNA reads as TGTGCCAGCAGCCAAGAGTTCCAGTCACCCCTCCACTTT.

The sample holds many counts of this clonotype. J is TRBJ1-1 and V is TRBV11-2; D gene ambiguous. Trimming shortened V by 2 bases and J by 5 bases, and 9 bases separated the two germline ends. The germline gives CDR1 SGHAT, CDR2 FQNNGV. The CDR3 is 13 amino acids. CDR3: CASSLYSGTEAFF. The CDR3 coding sequence is TGTGCCAGCAGCTTATATTCCGGGACTGAAGCTTTCTTT.

CDR3 protein: CASSLLAGRQNIQYF. CDR3 DNA: TGTGCCAGCAGTCTTCTAGCGGGGAGACAAAACATTCAGTACTTC. This chain uses TRBV6-4 with TRBJ2-4; 9 nucleotides align to TRBD2. The CDR3 totals 15 residues. The J segment lost 5 bases and the V segment lost 5 bases, leaving 7 bases of the junction unmatched. Germline V gene data show CDR1 as MRHNA and CDR2 as SNTAGT.

The chain is built from TRBV7-9 and TRBJ2-3; D is possibly TRBD2 (5 bases). Germline values: CDR1 SEHNR, CDR2 FQNEAQ (reference sequence). This CDR3 contains 13 residues. Trimming pared 7 bases from V and 6 bases from J, leaving 14 bases between. CDR3 DNA: TGTGCCAGCACCCGAGCGGAGAAGGATACGCAGTATTTT. Amino acids: CASTRAEKDTQYF.

This chain joins TRBV20-1 and TRBJ2-3; no clear D gene. The CDR3 contains 15 residues. Germline loops: CDR1 DFQATT, CDR2 SNEGSKA (reference sequence). V gave up 6 bases and J gave up 2 bases, with 18 bases separating them. CDR3 nucleotides: TGCAGTGCCAAAGAATCGCCCGCAGCCACAGATACGCAGTATTTT. Translated: CSAKESPAATDTQYF.

This clonotype has only a few counts. The chain carries TRBV7-2 and TRBJ2-3, with 9 bases that match TRBD2. Germline values: CDR1 SGHTA, CDR2 FQGNSA. V was clipped by 3 bases and J by 4 bases; unmatched bases: 5. The CDR3 is 15 amino acids. CDR3 loop: CASSLTSGSADTQYF. As DNA, the CDR3 is TGTGCCAGCAGCTTGACTAGCGGATCTGCAGATACGCAGTATTTT. The complete variable domain, with remaining parts taken from reference TRBV7-2 and TRBJ2-3, reads GAGVSQSPSNKVTEKGKDVELRCDPISGHTALYWYRQSLGQGLEFLIYFQGNSAPDKSGLPSDRFSAERTGGSVSTLTIQRTQQEDSAVYLCASSLTSGSADTQYFGPGTRLTVL.

The chain recombines TRBV7-9 with TRBJ1-4; D ambiguous. The germline V gene has CDR1 SEHNR and CDR2 FQNEAQ (reference sequence). This CDR3 has 16 amino acids. Trimming removed 5 bases from V and 0 bases from J, with 13 bases in between. This CDR3 reads CASSTYGSATNEKLFF. The CDR3 region has the DNA TGTGCCAGCAGCACCTACGGGAGCGCAACTAATGAAAAACTGTTTTTT.

This chain joins TRBV20-1 and TRBJ2-7; D may correspond to TRBD1 or TRBD2 (5 bases each). The ends were cut back, 6 bases at V and 3 bases at J, with 18 bases in the middle. Germline V CDR1 and CDR2: DFQATT, SNEGSKA (reference sequence). The CDR3 is 14 amino acids. The CDR3 loop is CSAPLGDALYEQYF. In DNA form, the CDR3 reads TGCAGTGCCCCCCTGGGGGACGCCCTCTACGAGCAGTACTTC.

The chain uses TRBV12-3 or TRBV12-4 and TRBJ2-1; 8 nucleotides match TRBD2. There are 15 residues in the CDR3. V lost 5 bases to trimming and J lost 7 bases; unmatched junction nucleotides: 10. DNA for the CDR3: TGTGCCAGCAGTACGCCAGGGGCGGGAGGTAATGAGCAGTTCTTC. Translation gives CASSTPGAGGNEQFF.

The sample holds a few counts of this clonotype. The V gene is TRBV4-1, the J gene TRBJ2-7, with D tentatively TRBD2 (5 bases). The germline CDR1 and CDR2 sequences are MGHRA and YSYEKL. CDR3 length equals 16 residues. Trimming stripped 6 bases from V and 0 bases from J, with 18 bases between. This CDR3 reads CASRAREGGGSYEQYF. The DNA for the CDR3 is TGCGCCAGCAGGGCTCGGGAAGGCGGTGGCTCCTACGAGCAGTACTTC.

This sequence joins TRBV7-9 and TRBJ2-2, with D possibly being TRBD1 (6 bases). The germline V and J ends were trimmed by 5 bases and 0 bases, with 13 bases remaining between them. Germline assignment: CDR1 SEHNR and CDR2 FQNEAQ (reference sequence). CDR3 length: 16 amino acids. The CDR3 DNA reads TGTGCCAGCAGCGCCTCCGGGACACCGAACACCGGGGAGCTGTTTTTT. Amino acids: CASSASGTPNTGELFF.

This clonotype has more than one count but fewer than ten. This chain links TRBV20-1 with TRBJ2-7, with 11 nucleotides matching TRBD2. Germline assignment: CDR1 DFQATT and CDR2 SNEGSKA (reference sequence). V lost 4 bases to trimming and J lost 0 bases; unmatched junction nucleotides: 8. The CDR3 spans 16 residues. The CDR3 region has the DNA TGCAGTGCTACCGGGACTAGCGGTCACAGCTCCTACGAGCAGTACTTC. It yields the protein CSATGTSGHSSYEQYF.

The V call is TRBV6-1, the J call TRBJ1-1, with 9 bases fitting TRBD1. The germline V gene encodes CDR1 MNHNS and CDR2 SASEGT. V shed 8 bases, J shed 4 bases, and the junction held 5 bases outside the gene matches. The CDR3 extends over 13 amino acids. The CDR3 is CASCRDRVTEAFF. CDR3 DNA sequence: TGTGCCAGCTGCCGGGACAGGGTCACTGAAGCTTTCTTT.

This clonotype came up many times. The CDR3 region has the DNA TGTGCCAGCAGCGCGACAGGGGGAGGAACAGATACGCAGTATTTT. This codes for CASSATGGGTDTQYF. The rearrangement joins TRBV7-9 to TRBJ2-3; 9 bases agree with TRBD1. CDR1 SEHNR and CDR2 FQNEAQ come from the germline V gene (reference sequence). With 5 bases clipped from V and 3 bases from J, the junction kept 6 bases outside the gene matches. The CDR3 loop spans 15 amino acids.

This chain connects TRBV5-1 to TRBJ1-2, with D perhaps matching TRBD1 (5 bases). The CDR3 totals 13 residues. V was cut by 4 bases and J by 8 bases, with 15 bases left in between. Germline CDR1 reads SGHRS; CDR2 reads YFSETQ. CDR3 nucleotide sequence: TGCGCCAGCAGCCCGGAGATAGGGGACGGCTACACCTTC. Its translation is CASSPEIGDGYTF.

This clonotype was counted ten times or more. This chain uses TRBV12-3 or TRBV12-4 with TRBJ2-3; D may be TRBD1 (5 bases). V gave up 3 bases and J gave up 6 bases, with 13 bases separating them. CDR3 size: 14 residues. The CDR3 bases are TGTGCCAGCAGTTTCCAGGGCCCCGCGGATACGCAGTATTTT. This codes for CASSFQGPADTQYF.

This clonotype was counted at least ten times. The V gene is TRBV12-3 or TRBV12-4, the J gene TRBJ2-7, with 8 positions matching TRBD1. CDR3 length: 13 residues. Trimming cost V 7 bases and J 6 bases; bases outside gene matches: 8. The CDR3 protein is CASTRQGSGEQYF. CDR3 nucleotides: TGTGCCAGCACCAGACAGGGGTCCGGCGAGCAGTACTTC.

The rearrangement joins TRBV7-2 to TRBJ2-1; possible D gene TRBD1, 6 bases. The CDR3 runs 13 residues. The V gene lost 3 bases and the J gene lost 7 bases, with 10 bases spanning the gap. CDR1 is SGHTA and CDR2 is FQGNSA in the germline V gene. The CDR3 sequence: CASSFGQYNEQFF. In DNA form, the CDR3 reads TGTGCCAGCAGCTTCGGACAGTATAATGAGCAGTTCTTC.

The sample holds many counts of this clonotype. The chain uses TRBV7-2 and TRBJ1-2; TRBD1 might be the D (5 bases). This CDR3 comprises 18 residues. Trimming removed 2 bases at V and 1 base at J, with 20 bases between. Germline CDR1 is SGHTA and CDR2 is FQGNSA. CDR3: CASSLIGSGILLNYGYTF. The CDR3, as DNA: TGTGCCAGCAGCTTAATTGGGTCAGGGATCCTTCTTAACTATGGCTACACCTTC.

The rearrangement joins TRBV29-1 to TRBJ1-4, with D possibly being TRBD1 (6 bases). There are 14 residues in the CDR3. In germline, CDR1 is SQVTM, CDR2 ANQGSEA. V lost 4 bases and J 5 bases, leaving 14 bases between the germline ends. The CDR3 DNA reads as TGCAGCGTTGTAGGGGGACTCCTAAATGAAAAACTGTTTTTT. It is translated as CSVVGGLLNEKLFF.

The gene calls are TRBV7-3 and TRBJ1-2; D unclear. The CDR3 extends over 14 amino acids. V was cut by 3 bases and J by 4 bases, with 12 bases left in between. Germline loops: CDR1 SGHTA, CDR2 FQGTGA. CDR3 in amino acids: CASSFGFQIYGYTF. CDR3 nucleotide sequence: TGTGCCAGCAGCTTCGGGTTCCAGATCTATGGCTACACCTTC.

The table lists this clonotype with a few counts. The chain carries TRBV20-1 and TRBJ2-5; 9 bases line up with TRBD2. Germline V gene data show CDR1 as DFQATT and CDR2 as SNEGSKA (reference sequence). The CDR3 is made up of 14 amino acids. Germline trimming cut 3 bases from V and 7 bases from J; bases unmatched to any gene: 9. The CDR3 protein is CSASAPAGGGTQYF. Written as DNA, the CDR3 is TGCAGTGCTAGTGCGCCAGCGGGAGGAGGGACCCAGTACTTC.

There are many counts of this clonotype. The chain carries TRBV7-2 and TRBJ2-1, with D possibly TRBD2 on 6 matching bases. CDR1 and CDR2 (germline): SGHTA, FQGNSA. The length of the CDR3 is 14 residues. The ends were cut back, 3 bases at V and 8 bases at J, with 14 bases in the middle. CDR3: CASSLIGGTYEQFF. CDR3 nucleotide sequence: TGTGCCAGCAGCTTGATCGGGGGTACGTATGAGCAGTTCTTC. Supplemented by reference TRBV7-2 and TRBJ2-1, the full variable domain reads GAGVSQSPSNKVTEKGKDVELRCDPISGHTALYWYRQSLGQGLEFLIYFQGNSAPDKSGLPSDRFSAERTGGSVSTLTIQRTQQEDSAVYLCASSLIGGTYEQFFGPGTRLTVL.